One and the same sample provided the 26 T cell receptor beta chains below, sequenced in a study of CD4+ T cells in melanoma (dated by TCRdb to about 2022). Preparation of the library involved the immunoSEQ multiplex PCR assay. TCRdb mirrors the immuneACCESS table, restricted to in-frame sequences. Some clones are absent from its copies; in checked studies, under half trace to an unresolved V gene, and the reason for the others is unknown. The sample table contains about 140,000 clones; only one count was recorded for 80% to 95% of them. The ten largest account for over 1.5% of the sample. The receptors originated from a human donor with melanoma.

The chain is built from TRBV27 and TRBJ2-7, with unresolved D. V was shortened by 2 bases and J by 0 bases, with 11 bases between the two germline ends. The CDR3 has 15 residues. Germline V gene lookup returns CDR1 MNHEY and CDR2 SMNVEV (reference sequence). The CDR3 spells CASSLIADSSYEQYF. Written as DNA, the CDR3 is TGTGCCAGCAGTTTAATTGCCGATAGCTCCTACGAGCAGTACTTC.

In this sample, this clone turned up a few times. The CDR3 nucleotides are TGTGCCAGCAGCTTGGACAGAAATTCACCCCTCCACTTT. Encoded protein: CASSLDRNSPLHF. This chain joins TRBV5-6 and TRBJ1-6; D is uncertain. The ends were cut back, 0 bases at V and 7 bases at J, with 5 bases in the middle. The CDR3 is made up of 13 amino acids. Per the germline V gene, CDR1 is SGHDT and CDR2 is YYEEEE.

The rearrangement links TRBV7-3 to TRBJ2-2; D might be TRBD2 (5 bases). The CDR3 totals 14 residues. The V end lost 1 base, the J end lost 6 bases, and 9 bases lay between the germline ends. Germline CDR1 reads SGHTA; CDR2 reads FQGTGA. CDR3 nucleotides: TGTGCCAGCAGCTTAAGAGGGTATCCCGGGGAGCTGTTTTTT. Amino acid sequence: CASSLRGYPGELFF.

The genes are TRBV5-1 and TRBJ2-5; tentative D call: TRBD1 (7 bases). Trimming cost V 2 bases and J 1 base, with 15 bases left between them. This CDR3 has 16 amino acids. Germline V gene data show CDR1 as SGHRS and CDR2 as YFSETQ. The CDR3 DNA follows: TGCGCCAGCAGCTTAGGAGGGGACAGCCTCCAAGAGACCCAGTACTTC. It codes for CASSLGGDSLQETQYF.

V usage is TRBV2 and J usage is TRBJ2-3, with D unresolved. The germline V gene has CDR1 SNHLY and CDR2 FYNNEI. The CDR3 has 14 amino acids. V lost 2 bases to trimming and J lost 5 bases, with 11 bases between them. DNA for the CDR3: TGTGCCAGCAGTGAAAGATTCGCGAAAGATACGCAGTATTTT. Encoded protein: CASSERFAKDTQYF.

This clone was recorded only once. The V gene is TRBV5-5, the J gene TRBJ2-7; perhaps TRBD1 as D (6 bases). Trimming pared 4 bases from V and 6 bases from J, leaving 14 bases between. The CDR3 covers 13 residues. Germline CDR1 and CDR2: SGHKS and YYEKEE (reference sequence). The CDR3 bases are TGTGCCAGCAGCCCATCTACAGGGATCGAGCAGTACTTC. Translation gives CASSPSTGIEQYF.

The V and J genes are TRBV30 and TRBJ2-5; D gene uncertain. This CDR3 has 11 amino acids. Germline V gives CDR1 GTSNPN, CDR2 SVGIG (reference sequence). Trimming took off 1 base at V and 7 bases at J, with 7 bases between the two ends. CDR3 sequence (DNA): TGTGCCTGGAGTGAAGTCGGGACCCAGTACTTC. This translates into CAWSEVGTQYF.

The count of this clone is one. The CDR3 sequence: CASSQQDYLPYEQYF. The CDR3 nucleotides read TGCGCCAGCAGCCAGCAGGACTACCTCCCTTACGAGCAGTACTTC. V is TRBV4-1 and J is TRBJ2-7, with TRBD2 as a possible D gene (6 bases). CDR3 length: 15 residues. CDR1 and CDR2 from the germline V gene are MGHRA and YSYEKL. Trimming left V 3 bases short and J 4 bases short, with 16 bases between.

This sequence joins TRBV2 and TRBJ2-7; D is unclear. This CDR3 contains 16 residues. V lost 5 bases and J 4 bases, leaving 21 bases between the germline ends. Germline V gives CDR1 SNHLY, CDR2 FYNNEI. The CDR3 bases are TGTGCCAGCAGTTACGTCCCGGTCGGTTCCGGGTACGAGCAGTACTTC. Amino acid sequence: CASSYVPVGSGYEQYF.

The rearrangement links TRBV9 to TRBJ2-3, with TRBD1 as a possible D gene (6 bases). This CDR3 has 16 residues. CDR1 is SGDLS and CDR2 is YYNGEE in the germline V gene. The germline V and J ends were trimmed by 5 bases and 2 bases, with 18 bases remaining between them. DNA for the CDR3: TGTGCCAGCAGGGGGGCAGGTACTCAAATCACAGATACGCAGTATTTT. This gives the protein CASRGAGTQITDTQYF.

This clone was observed a handful of times. The chain has TRBV2 and TRBJ2-3; D is undetermined. Trimming pared 4 bases from V and 5 bases from J, leaving 7 bases between. Germline CDR1 and CDR2: SNHLY and FYNNEI. The CDR3 extends over 12 amino acids. The CDR3 DNA reads TGTGCCAGCAGTGTTGGAATAGATACGCAGTATTTT. This codes for CASSVGIDTQYF.

The V and J genes are TRBV6-4 and TRBJ1-1; D is ambiguous. V lost 4 bases, J lost 4 bases, and 10 bases lay in between. The CDR3 has 13 residues. CDR1 is MRHNA and CDR2 is SNTAGT in the germline V gene. CDR3 sequence reads: CASSATPITEAFF. For the CDR3, the DNA is TGTGCCAGCAGTGCCACCCCGATCACTGAAGCTTTCTTT.

The chain links TRBV18 to TRBJ1-6; 11 positions agree with TRBD1. V gave up 3 bases and J gave up 10 bases; unmatched junction bases: 8. This CDR3 has 16 residues. The germline V gene has CDR1 KGHSH and CDR2 LQKENI. DNA of the CDR3: TGTGCCAGCTCACCTGGACAGGGGGCCGGCTGGTCACCCCTCCACTTT. Translation gives CASSPGQGAGWSPLHF.

This chain uses TRBV5-1 with TRBJ1-2; tentative D call: TRBD1 (6 bases). The V gene lost 2 bases and the J gene lost 4 bases, with 15 bases spanning the gap. Germline V gives CDR1 SGHRS, CDR2 YFSETQ. This CDR3 region has 15 residues. CDR3 loop: CASSLTPGAGYGYTF. For the CDR3, the DNA is TGCGCCAGCAGCTTAACTCCGGGGGCTGGCTATGGCTACACCTTC.

The V call is TRBV19, the J call TRBJ1-2, with D tentatively TRBD1 (5 bases). CDR1 and CDR2 from the germline V gene are LNHDA and SQIVND (reference sequence). The CDR3 consists of 14 residues. V was shortened by 2 bases and J by 8 bases, with 15 bases between the two germline ends. This CDR3 reads CASSIRRGPKGYTF. The CDR3 bases are TGTGCCAGTAGTATACGCCGGGGCCCGAAGGGCTACACCTTC.

The chain couples TRBV5-1 to TRBJ1-6, with D perhaps matching TRBD1 (5 bases). The CDR3 runs 17 residues. CDR1 SGHRS and CDR2 YFSETQ come from the germline V gene. Trimming left V 2 bases short and J 8 bases short, with 20 bases between. The CDR3 spells CASSLVLTGTADSPLHF. CDR3 sequence (DNA): TGCGCCAGCAGCTTAGTTCTAACCGGGACGGCGGATTCACCCCTCCACTTT. The full variable domain, with the rest looked up from reference TRBV5-1 and TRBJ1-6, is KAGVTQTPRYLIKTRGQQVTLSCSPISGHRSVSWYQQTPGQGLQFLFEYFSETQRNKGNFPGRFSGRQFSNSRSEMNVSTLELGDSALYLCASSLVLTGTADSPLHFGNGTRLTVT.

V usage is TRBV2 and J usage is TRBJ1-6; D gene unclear. The germline gives CDR1 SNHLY, CDR2 FYNNEI. There are 16 residues in the CDR3. Trimming took off 3 bases at V and 0 bases at J, with 9 bases between the two ends. The CDR3 nucleotides are TGTGCCAGCAGTGAGAGTCGAAGCTCCTATAATTCACCCCTCCACTTT. Its translation: CASSESRSSYNSPLHF.

The V call is TRBV6-5, the J call TRBJ2-7; D tentatively reads TRBD1 or TRBD2 (6 bases each). The CDR3 is 16 residues long. Germline V gene sequence: CDR1 MNHEY, CDR2 SVGAGI. Between the trimmed V and J ends, which lost 2 bases and 2 bases, there was a span of 16 bases. CDR3 sequence (DNA): TGTGCCAGCAGTTACGGGGGCGCGGGGTTGCCCTACGAGCAGTACTTC. It codes for CASSYGGAGLPYEQYF.

The chain couples TRBV18 to TRBJ2-2, with D maybe TRBD1 (6 bases). The length of the CDR3 is 17 residues. V was shortened by 1 base and J by 5 bases, with 17 bases between the two germline ends. Germline CDR1 is KGHSH and CDR2 is LQKENI. Here the CDR3 reads CASSPQVARGPTGELFF. The CDR3 nucleotides are TGTGCCAGCTCACCACAAGTCGCCAGGGGTCCTACCGGGGAGCTGTTTTTT.

The V call is TRBV7-6, the J call TRBJ1-5, with TRBD1 identical over 7 bases. V was clipped by 5 bases and J by 4 bases; unmatched bases: 2. This CDR3 comprises 13 residues. Germline V gene sequence: CDR1 SGHVS, CDR2 FNYEAQ. CDR3 loop: CASSTGVNQPQHF. The CDR3, as DNA: TGTGCCAGCAGCACAGGGGTAAATCAGCCCCAGCATTTT.

This chain joins TRBV9 and TRBJ1-1, with a weak D call TRBD1 (6 bases). The CDR3 consists of 15 residues. Trimming shortened V by 4 bases and J by 5 bases, and 18 bases separated the two germline ends. Germline lookup yields CDR1 SGDLS and CDR2 YYNGEE. This chain's CDR3 is CASSRGGGLFTEAFF. The CDR3 DNA sequence: TGTGCCAGCAGCCGCGGGGGGGGGCTGTTTACTGAAGCTTTCTTT.

This clone has a single count. CDR3 region: CASSEGHYGYTF. The CDR3 DNA sequence: TGTGCCAGCAGTGAGGGCCACTATGGCTACACCTTC. J is TRBJ1-2 and V is TRBV2; D gene unclear. The CDR3 runs to 12 residues. The V end lost 3 bases, the J end lost 3 bases, and 5 bases lay between the germline ends. Germline V gives CDR1 SNHLY, CDR2 FYNNEI.

This clone was recorded only once. V and J are TRBV29-1 and TRBJ2-3, with 9 positions matching TRBD1. This CDR3 contains 17 residues. The germline V gene encodes CDR1 SQVTM and CDR2 ANQGSEA. Losses at the gene ends were 0 bases for V and 4 bases for J; bases not matched to a gene: 11. CDR3 nucleotide sequence: TGCAGCGTTGAAGATCCGTTCGACAGGGGGGTTCCAGATACGCAGTATTTT. This encodes CSVEDPFDRGVPDTQYF.

The chain employs TRBV6-5 and TRBJ1-4; a possible D gene is TRBD1 (5 bases). The CDR3 is 13 residues long. The ends were cut back, 1 base at V and 8 bases at J, with 8 bases in the middle. The germline V gene has CDR1 MNHEY and CDR2 SVGAGI. The CDR3 DNA is TGTGCCAGCAGTTACTGGGACGGCGAAAAACTGTTTTTT. Its translation is CASSYWDGEKLFF.

This chain uses TRBV9 with TRBJ2-1, with a tentative D call TRBD2 (6 bases). Trimming left V 1 base short and J 4 bases short, with 12 bases between. Germline assignment: CDR1 SGDLS and CDR2 YYNGEE. This CDR3 is 15 amino acids long. CDR3 loop: CASSVHQDYYNEQFF. The CDR3 DNA reads as TGTGCCAGCAGCGTACATCAGGACTATTACAATGAGCAGTTCTTC.

CDR3 in DNA: TGTGCCAGCAGCCCAGAGCTCCGACTAGCGGGGGGGCCAACAGATACGCAGTATTTT. Amino acids: CASSPELRLAGGPTDTQYF. The rearrangement joins TRBV4-2 to TRBJ2-3, with TRBD2 identical over 14 bases. The germline CDR1 and CDR2 sequences are LGHNA and YNFKEQ. The CDR3 length is 19 residues. J lost 3 bases, V lost 4 bases, and 12 bases had no gene match.